This TCR beta chain was captured in a study of cytomegalovirus exposure and HLA in healthy donors. CDR3 length: 13 residues. Trimming pared 6 bases from V and 4 bases from J, leaving 8 bases between. From germline, CDR1 is SGHRS and CDR2 YFSETQ. The PCR contained 60 Vbeta and 13 Jbeta primers. TCRdb's copy holds only in-frame clones and misses some; the assay was immunoSEQ multiplex PCR. This listing includes about 49,000 clones. Material: PBMCs. The J gene is TRBJ2-6, the V gene TRBV5-1; D ambiguous. The clonotype comes from a man between 18 and 29 years old in good health and CMV-seropositive. The CDR3 sequence: CASNPPGANVLTF. DNA of the CDR3: TGCGCCAGCAATCCCCCGGGGGCCAACGTCCTGACTTTC. Supplemented by reference TRBV5-1 and TRBJ2-6, the full variable domain reads KAGVTQTPRYLIKTRGQQVTLSCSPISGHRSVSWYQQTPGQGLQFLFEYFSETQRNKGNFPGRFSGRQFSNSRSEMNVSTLELGDSALYLCASNPPGANVLTFGAGSRLTVL.